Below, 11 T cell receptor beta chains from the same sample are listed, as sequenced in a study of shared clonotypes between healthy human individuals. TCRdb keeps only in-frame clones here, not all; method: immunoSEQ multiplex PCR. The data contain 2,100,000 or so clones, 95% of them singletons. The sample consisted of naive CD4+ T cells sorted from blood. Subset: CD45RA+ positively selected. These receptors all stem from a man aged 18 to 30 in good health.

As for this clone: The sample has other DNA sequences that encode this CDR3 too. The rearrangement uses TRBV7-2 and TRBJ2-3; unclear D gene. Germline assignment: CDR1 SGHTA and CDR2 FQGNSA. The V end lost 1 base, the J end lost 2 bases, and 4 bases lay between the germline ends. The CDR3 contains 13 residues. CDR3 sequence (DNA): TGTGCCAGCAGCTTAGGTCCCACAGATACGCAGTATTTT. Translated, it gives CASSLGPTDTQYF.

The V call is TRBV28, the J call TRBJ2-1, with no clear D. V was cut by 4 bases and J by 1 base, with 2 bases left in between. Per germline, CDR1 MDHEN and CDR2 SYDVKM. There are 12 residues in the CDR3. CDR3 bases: TGTGCCAGCAGTTGGTCCTACAATGAGCAGTTCTTC. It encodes CASSWSYNEQFF.

CDR3 sequence: CASRNRGDTQYF. In DNA form, the CDR3 reads TGTGCCAGCAGGAACCGCGGAGATACGCAGTATTTT. This chain connects TRBV27 to TRBJ2-3, with D unclear. V lost 6 bases and J lost 5, with 9 bases in between. CDR1 is MNHEY and CDR2 is SMNVEV in the germline V gene (reference sequence). This CDR3 spans 12 amino acids.

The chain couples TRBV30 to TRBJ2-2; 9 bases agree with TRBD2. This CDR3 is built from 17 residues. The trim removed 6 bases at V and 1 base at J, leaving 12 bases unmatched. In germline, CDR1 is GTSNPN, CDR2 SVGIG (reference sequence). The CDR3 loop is CACQRSLAGMNTGELFF. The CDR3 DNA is TGTGCCTGCCAGCGGTCGCTAGCGGGGATGAACACCGGGGAGCTGTTTTTT.

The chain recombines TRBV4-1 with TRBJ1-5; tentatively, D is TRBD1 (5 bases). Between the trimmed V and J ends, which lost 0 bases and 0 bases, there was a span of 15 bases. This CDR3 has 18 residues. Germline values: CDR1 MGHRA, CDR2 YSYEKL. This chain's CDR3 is CASSQEGVGTTSNQPQHF. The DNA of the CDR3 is TGCGCCAGCAGCCAAGAAGGGGTCGGGACGACTAGCAATCAGCCCCAGCATTTT.

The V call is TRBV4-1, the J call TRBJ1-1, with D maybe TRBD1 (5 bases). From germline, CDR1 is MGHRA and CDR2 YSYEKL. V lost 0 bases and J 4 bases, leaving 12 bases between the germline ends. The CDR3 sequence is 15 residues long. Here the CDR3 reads CASSQELGQGTEAFF. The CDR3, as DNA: TGCGCCAGCAGCCAAGAACTGGGGCAAGGCACTGAAGCTTTCTTT.

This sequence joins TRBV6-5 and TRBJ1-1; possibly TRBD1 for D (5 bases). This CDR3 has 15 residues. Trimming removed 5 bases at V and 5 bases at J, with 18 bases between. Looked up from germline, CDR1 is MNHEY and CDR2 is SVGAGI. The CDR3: CASSANERGKTEAFF. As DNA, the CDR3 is TGTGCCAGCAGTGCCAATGAGCGGGGCAAGACTGAAGCTTTCTTT.

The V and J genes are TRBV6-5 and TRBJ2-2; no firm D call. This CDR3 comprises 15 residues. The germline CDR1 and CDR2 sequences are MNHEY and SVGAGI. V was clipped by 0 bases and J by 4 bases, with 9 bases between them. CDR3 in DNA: TGTGCCAGCAGTTACTCGAACACACCCACCGGGGAGCTGTTTTTT. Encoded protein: CASSYSNTPTGELFF.

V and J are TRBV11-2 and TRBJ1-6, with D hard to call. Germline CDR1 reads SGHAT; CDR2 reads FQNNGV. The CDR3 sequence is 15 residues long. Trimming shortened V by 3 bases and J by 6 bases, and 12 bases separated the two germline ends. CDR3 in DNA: TGTGCCAGCAGCTTCCCGGCCGTGGGTAATTCACCCCTCCACTTT. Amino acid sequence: CASSFPAVGNSPLHF.

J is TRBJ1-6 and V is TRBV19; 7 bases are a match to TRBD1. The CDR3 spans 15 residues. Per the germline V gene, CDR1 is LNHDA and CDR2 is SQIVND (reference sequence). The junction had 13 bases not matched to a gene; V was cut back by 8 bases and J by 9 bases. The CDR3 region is CASGDRAQRGSPLHF. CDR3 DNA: TGTGCCAGTGGCGACAGGGCCCAAAGAGGTTCACCCCTCCACTTT.

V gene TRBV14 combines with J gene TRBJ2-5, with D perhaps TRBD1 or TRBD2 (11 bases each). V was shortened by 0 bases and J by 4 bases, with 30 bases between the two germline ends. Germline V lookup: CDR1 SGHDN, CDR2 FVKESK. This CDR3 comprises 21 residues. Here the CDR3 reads CASSQDWDRGMVAGGPETQYF. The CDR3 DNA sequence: TGTGCCAGCAGCCAAGATTGGGACAGGGGGATGGTAGCGGGAGGGCCAGAGACCCAGTACTTC.